Below are 21 T cell receptor beta chains sequenced from a single sample in a study of shared clonotypes between healthy human individuals. Assay: immunoSEQ multiplex PCR; the TCRdb copy retains only in-frame clones and omits some. This table holds over a million clones, about 84% found once. The source material was memory CD4+ T cells from PBMCs. Subset noted: CD45RA-negative fraction. Receptors originate from a man in his late teens or twenties in good health. Some clones in this sample may be carry-over from other donors' samples.

About this clone: This sample also contains other DNA sequences that code for the same CDR3. The V and J genes are TRBV2 and TRBJ1-5, with unresolved D. The germline gives CDR1 SNHLY, CDR2 FYNNEI. This CDR3 region has 12 residues. Between the trimmed V and J ends, which lost 4 bases and 4 bases, there was a span of 5 bases. CDR3 sequence: CASSVGNQPQHF. In DNA, the CDR3 is TGTGCCAGCAGTGTAGGAAATCAGCCCCAGCATTTT.

V gene TRBV28 combines with J gene TRBJ2-7, with 7 bases identical to TRBD2. Germline V lookup: CDR1 MDHEN, CDR2 SYDVKM. This CDR3 spans 17 amino acids. The J segment lost 0 bases and the V segment lost 1 base, leaving 9 bases of the junction unmatched. CDR3 sequence: CASSLFPRSGISYEQYF. CDR3 nucleotide sequence: TGTGCCAGCAGTTTATTTCCTAGGAGCGGGATCTCCTACGAGCAGTACTTC. Filled out from reference TRBV28 and TRBJ2-7, the complete variable domain reads DVKVTQSSRYLVKRTGEKVFLECVQDMDHENMFWYRQDPGLGLRLIYFSYDVKMKEKGDIPEGYSVSREKKERFSLILESASTNQTSMYLCASSLFPRSGISYEQYFGPGTRLTVT.

The chain couples TRBV5-1 to TRBJ1-1; D gene unclear. The ends were cut back, 1 base at V and 1 base at J, with 8 bases in the middle. CDR3 length equals 14 residues. Germline values: CDR1 SGHRS, CDR2 YFSETQ. The CDR3 spells CASSLRAKNTEAFF. The CDR3, as DNA: TGCGCCAGCAGCTTGCGGGCCAAGAACACTGAAGCTTTCTTT.

CDR3 coding DNA: TGCGCCAGCAGCCTCGCCGCCGGGCGCTTCACTGAAGCTTTCTTT. Residues: CASSLAAGRFTEAFF. This chain uses TRBV4-3 with TRBJ1-1; no definite D call. The CDR3 loop spans 15 amino acids. Trimming pared 4 bases from V and 4 bases from J, leaving 16 bases between. The germline CDR1 and CDR2 sequences are LGHNA and YSLEER.

This clone came up a few times. The rearrangement uses TRBV28 and TRBJ2-2; D may correspond to TRBD1 or TRBD2 (5 bases each). This CDR3 has 14 amino acids. In germline, CDR1 is MDHEN, CDR2 SYDVKM. The V end was cut by 11 bases, the J end by 0 bases, with 13 bases between. The chain's CDR3 is CAATGTANTGELFF. The CDR3 nucleotides are TGTGCCGCTACCGGGACCGCGAACACCGGGGAGCTGTTTTTT.

The table lists this clone with a count of one. The chain links TRBV6-6 to TRBJ1-1, with D possibly being TRBD1 (6 bases). Per germline, CDR1 MNHNY and CDR2 SVGAGI (reference sequence). The CDR3 is 15 residues long. Between the trimmed V and J ends, which lost 5 bases and 1 base, there was a span of 14 bases. The CDR3 region is CASSAPTGANTEAFF. CDR3 bases: TGTGCCAGCAGTGCTCCGACAGGAGCGAACACTGAAGCTTTCTTT.

V is TRBV28 and J is TRBJ1-2; 7 nucleotides agree with TRBD1. Trimming took 7 bases from V and 1 from J; bases not matched to a gene: 6. Germline assignment: CDR1 MDHEN and CDR2 SYDVKM. CDR3 length equals 14 residues. CDR3 sequence: CASNPGGGNYGYTF. CDR3 DNA sequence: TGTGCCAGCAACCCAGGGGGAGGTAACTATGGCTACACCTTC.

The genes are TRBV7-8 and TRBJ1-5; tentative D call: TRBD1 (5 bases). Germline V lookup: CDR1 SGHVS, CDR2 FQNEAQ. This CDR3 region has 14 residues. Trimming stripped 5 bases from V and 7 bases from J, with 15 bases between. The CDR3 DNA follows: TGTGCCAGCAGCCCGGGGACGGGTAGCCAGCCCCAGCATTTT. It encodes CASSPGTGSQPQHF.

This chain links TRBV11-3 with TRBJ2-7; 8 positions match TRBD1. Germline V lookup: CDR1 SGHNT, CDR2 YENEEA. The CDR3 totals 15 residues. V lost 3 bases to trimming and J lost 7 bases; unmatched junction nucleotides: 11. CDR3 sequence (DNA): TGTGCCAGCAGCTTTGGCGGACAGGGAATGGGAGAGCAGTACTTC. Protein: CASSFGGQGMGEQYF.

This rearrangement joins TRBV6-5 to TRBJ2-7; 10 bases fit TRBD2. Germline V gives CDR1 MNHEY, CDR2 SVGAGI. V was clipped by 6 bases and J by 1 base; unmatched bases: 3. The CDR3 covers 14 residues. CDR3 nucleotide sequence: TGTGCCAGCAGGCCTAGCGGGGGATCCTACGAGCAGTACTTC. Translated, it gives CASRPSGGSYEQYF.

The chain carries TRBV9 and TRBJ2-1; 10 bases are shared with TRBD2. Germline V gene data show CDR1 as SGDLS and CDR2 as YYNGEE. With 4 bases clipped from V and 4 bases from J, the junction kept 2 bases outside the gene matches. This CDR3 contains 14 residues. CDR3 DNA sequence: TGTGCCAGCAGCCTAGCGGGAGTTTACAATGAGCAGTTCTTC. Protein: CASSLAGVYNEQFF.

J is TRBJ2-1 and V is TRBV7-9; no clear D gene. The length of the CDR3 is 15 residues. Per germline, CDR1 SEHNR and CDR2 FQNEAQ (reference sequence). V was cut by 0 bases and J by 8 bases, with 14 bases left in between. Written as DNA, the CDR3 is TGTGCCAGCAGCTTAGCGTTGGAGCTCTTGGATGAGCAGTTCTTC. Protein: CASSLALELLDEQFF.

The table lists this clone with a count of one. CDR3 protein: CASSPTGRGSNTEAFF. In DNA, the CDR3 is TGTGCCAGCAGCCCCACCGGGAGGGGGTCGAACACTGAAGCTTTCTTT. The chain is built from TRBV28 and TRBJ1-1; D possibly corresponds to TRBD1 (6 bases). Germline loops: CDR1 MDHEN, CDR2 SYDVKM. The CDR3 is 16 residues long. Trimming pared 6 bases from V and 1 base from J, leaving 18 bases between.

This clone has just a few counts. The V gene is TRBV5-4, the J gene TRBJ1-3; possibly TRBD1 for D (6 bases). Trimming removed 3 bases at V and 4 bases at J, with 11 bases between. Germline loops: CDR1 SGHNT, CDR2 YYREEE (reference sequence). The length of the CDR3 is 14 residues. CDR3 in DNA: TGTGCCAGCAGCTCCCGGGACAACGGAAACACCATATATTTT. It encodes CASSSRDNGNTIYF.

This chain connects TRBV5-1 to TRBJ2-7, with D possibly TRBD2 on 7 matching bases. CDR1 SGHRS and CDR2 YFSETQ come from the germline V gene. The V and J ends lost 2 bases and 3 bases respectively, with 12 bases between them. The CDR3 has 14 amino acids. The CDR3 region is CASSLGGAVYEQYF. The CDR3 nucleotides read TGCGCCAGCAGCTTAGGGGGGGCCGTCTACGAGCAGTACTTC.

The CDR3 nucleotides read TGTGCCAGCAGCTTGGCAGGGGAGATCTATGGCTACACCTTC. Translating gives CASSLAGEIYGYTF. The chain carries TRBV5-4 and TRBJ1-2; D possibly corresponds to TRBD1 (6 bases). Trimming took off 0 bases at V and 4 bases at J, with 10 bases between the two ends. There are 14 residues in the CDR3. The V gene's germline CDR1 is SGHNT and CDR2 YYREEE (reference sequence).

This clone was detected once. The chain employs TRBV13 and TRBJ2-7, with 8 positions matching TRBD2. Trimming removed 3 bases from V and 3 bases from J; junction bases left unmatched: 7. This CDR3 has 15 amino acids. From germline, CDR1 is PRHDT and CDR2 FYEKMQ (reference sequence). This CDR3 is CASSLRTSYIYEQYF. The CDR3 nucleotides read TGTGCCAGCAGCTTGCGGACTAGCTATATCTACGAGCAGTACTTC.

The chain has TRBV7-2 and TRBJ2-3; D unclear. This CDR3 is 16 amino acids long. The germline V gene has CDR1 SGHTA and CDR2 FQGNSA. V was pared by 6 bases and J by 1 base, with 17 bases between. CDR3 bases: TGTGCCAGCAGTTTAACCGGCGTCCGAGGCACAGATACGCAGTATTTT. Its protein product is CASSLTGVRGTDTQYF.

This clone was observed a few times. The chain is built from TRBV7-8 and TRBJ1-1, with TRBD1 identical over 7 bases. Germline-derived CDR1 and CDR2 are SGHVS and FQNEAQ. The V and J ends lost 7 bases and 11 bases, in that order; junction bases with no gene match: 10. The CDR3 has 12 amino acids. The CDR3, as DNA: TGTGCCAGCAACCTTCAGGGGGGACGCGCTTTCTTT. This translates into CASNLQGGRAFF.

The chain has TRBV5-4 and TRBJ2-1; D ambiguous. The CDR3 has 15 residues. Trimming cost V 0 bases and J 7 bases, with 14 bases left between them. Germline-derived CDR1 and CDR2 are SGHNT and YYREEE (reference sequence). Written as DNA, the CDR3 is TGTGCCAGCAGCTTGGCCCCACTATCTTCTAATGAGCAGTTCTTC. This encodes CASSLAPLSSNEQFF.

There are a few counts of this clone. V gene TRBV27 combines with J gene TRBJ2-7; TRBD2 is a possible D gene (5 bases). This CDR3 is 14 amino acids long. V shed 5 bases and J shed 0 bases, with 11 bases lying between them. The germline gives CDR1 MNHEY, CDR2 SMNVEV (reference sequence). The CDR3: CASSRSGPSYEQYF. The CDR3 coding sequence is TGTGCCAGCAGTAGAAGCGGCCCCTCCTACGAGCAGTACTTC.